This T cell receptor (beta chain) was sequenced for a study of T cell responses to AZD1222 COVID-19 vaccine. General observations from the study: The donor group comprised mostly white British people and more females; the analysis possibly underestimated clonal diversity.

CDR3 length equals 12 residues. CDR1 is SGHNT, CDR2 YYREEE, per germline (reference sequence). Trimming removed 4 bases at V and 5 bases at J, with 6 bases between. A note on this clone: Its antigen is still unknown.

Repertoires were generated with immunoSEQ multiplex PCR, while TCRdb's copy carries only in-frame clones and drops some. The sample lists 100,000 to 150,000 clones; approximately 90% were seen once. The V gene is TRBV5-4, the J gene TRBJ2-2; D not certain. The TCR was taken from an adult in good health. The sample here was peripheral blood, taken on day 0 of AZD1222 vaccination. In DNA, the CDR3 is TGTGCCAGCAGCCGGGTGACCGGGGAGCTGTTTTTT. Amino acids: CASSRVTGELFF. The whole variable domain, filled in from reference TRBV5-4 and TRBJ2-2, reads ETGVTQSPTHLIKTRGQQVTLRCSSQSGHNTVSWYQQALGQGPQFIFQYYREEENGRGNFPPRFSGLQFPNYSSELNVNALELDDSALYLCASSRVTGELFFGEGSRLTVL.